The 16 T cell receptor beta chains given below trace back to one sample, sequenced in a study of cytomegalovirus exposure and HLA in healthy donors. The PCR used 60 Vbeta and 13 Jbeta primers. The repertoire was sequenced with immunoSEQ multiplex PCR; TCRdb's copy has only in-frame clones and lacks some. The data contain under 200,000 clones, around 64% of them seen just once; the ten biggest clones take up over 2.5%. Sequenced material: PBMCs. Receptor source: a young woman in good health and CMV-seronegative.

In nucleotides, the CDR3 is TGTGCCAGCAGCTTTGGGACAGGGAGGTCCAACGAGCAGTACTTC. It translates to CASSFGTGRSNEQYF. The chain combines TRBV11-3 with TRBJ2-7; 9 positions match TRBD1. CDR3 length: 15 residues. CDR1 SGHNT and CDR2 YENEEA come from the germline V gene. The junction had 8 bases not matched to a gene; V was cut back by 3 bases and J by 5 bases.

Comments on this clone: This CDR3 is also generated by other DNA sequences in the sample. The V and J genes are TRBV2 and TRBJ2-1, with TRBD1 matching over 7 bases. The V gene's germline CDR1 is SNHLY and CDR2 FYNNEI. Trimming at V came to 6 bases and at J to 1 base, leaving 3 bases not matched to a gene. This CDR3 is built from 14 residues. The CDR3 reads CASSEQGSYNEQFF. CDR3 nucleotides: TGTGCCAGCAGCGAACAGGGGTCCTACAATGAGCAGTTCTTC.

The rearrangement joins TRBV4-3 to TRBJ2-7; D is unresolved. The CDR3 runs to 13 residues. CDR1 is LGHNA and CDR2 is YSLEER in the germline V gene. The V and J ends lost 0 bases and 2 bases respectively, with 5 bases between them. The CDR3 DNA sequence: TGCGCCAGCAGCCAAGATAGCCCCTACGAGCAGTACTTC. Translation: CASSQDSPYEQYF.

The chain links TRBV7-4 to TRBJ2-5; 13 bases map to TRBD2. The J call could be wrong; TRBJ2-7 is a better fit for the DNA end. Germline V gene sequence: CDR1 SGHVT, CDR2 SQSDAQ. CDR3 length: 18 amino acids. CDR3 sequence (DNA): TGTGCCAGCAGCTTACGGGTGACTAGCGGGAGGTTAGGCATCGAGCAGTACTTC. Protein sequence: CASSLRVTSGRLGIEQYF.

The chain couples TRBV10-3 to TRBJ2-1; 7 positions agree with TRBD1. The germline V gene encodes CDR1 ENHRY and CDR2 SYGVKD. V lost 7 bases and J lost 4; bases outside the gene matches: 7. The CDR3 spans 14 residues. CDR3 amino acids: CAIKTGQTYNEQFF. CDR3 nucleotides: TGTGCCATCAAGACGGGACAGACATACAATGAGCAGTTCTTC.

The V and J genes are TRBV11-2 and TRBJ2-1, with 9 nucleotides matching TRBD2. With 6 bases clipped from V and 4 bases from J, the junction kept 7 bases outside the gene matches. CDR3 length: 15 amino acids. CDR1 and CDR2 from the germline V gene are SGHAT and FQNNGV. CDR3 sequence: CASSLTSGIYNEQFF. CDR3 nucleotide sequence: TGTGCCAGCAGTTTGACTAGCGGAATTTACAATGAGCAGTTCTTC.

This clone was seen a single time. The CDR3 loop is CASSLLAGHDTQYF. The CDR3 nucleotides are TGTGCCAGCAGCTTACTAGCGGGGCACGATACGCAGTATTTT. This chain uses TRBV11-1 with TRBJ2-3, with 9 bases lining up with TRBD2. Trimming cost V 2 bases and J 6 bases; bases outside gene matches: 3. CDR1 SGHAT and CDR2 FQDESV come from the germline V gene (reference sequence). The CDR3 has 14 residues.

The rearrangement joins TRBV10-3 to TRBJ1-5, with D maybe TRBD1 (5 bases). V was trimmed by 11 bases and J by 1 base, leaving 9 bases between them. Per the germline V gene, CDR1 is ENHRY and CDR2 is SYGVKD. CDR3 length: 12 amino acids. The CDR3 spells CASQESNQPQHF. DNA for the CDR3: TGTGCCTCACAGGAGAGCAATCAGCCCCAGCATTTT.

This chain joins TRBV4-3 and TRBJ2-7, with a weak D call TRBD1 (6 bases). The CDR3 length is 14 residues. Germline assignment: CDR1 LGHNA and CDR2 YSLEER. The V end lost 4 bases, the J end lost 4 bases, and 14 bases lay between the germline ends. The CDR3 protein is CASSLDRLEYEQYF. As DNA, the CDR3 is TGCGCCAGCAGCCTCGACAGGCTTGAATACGAGCAGTACTTC.

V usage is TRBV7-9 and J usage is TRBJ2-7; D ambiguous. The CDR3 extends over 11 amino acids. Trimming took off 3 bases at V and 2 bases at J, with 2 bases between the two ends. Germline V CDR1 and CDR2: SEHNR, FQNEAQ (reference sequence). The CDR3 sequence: CASSFAYEQYF. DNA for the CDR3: TGTGCCAGCAGCTTCGCCTACGAGCAGTACTTC.

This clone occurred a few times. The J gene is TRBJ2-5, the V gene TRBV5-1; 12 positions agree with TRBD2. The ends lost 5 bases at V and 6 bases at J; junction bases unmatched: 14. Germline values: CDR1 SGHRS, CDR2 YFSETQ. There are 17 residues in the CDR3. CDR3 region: CASSPTSGRVFIKTQYF. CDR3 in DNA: TGCGCCAGCAGTCCGACTAGCGGGAGAGTATTTATAAAGACCCAGTACTTC. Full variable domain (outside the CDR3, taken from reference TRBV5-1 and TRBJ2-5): KAGVTQTPRYLIKTRGQQVTLSCSPISGHRSVSWYQQTPGQGLQFLFEYFSETQRNKGNFPGRFSGRQFSNSRSEMNVSTLELGDSALYLCASSPTSGRVFIKTQYFGPGTRLLVL.

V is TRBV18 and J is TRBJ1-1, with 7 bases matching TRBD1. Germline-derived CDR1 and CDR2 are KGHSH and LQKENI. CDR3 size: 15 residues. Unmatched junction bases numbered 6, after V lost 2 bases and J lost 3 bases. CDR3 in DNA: TGTGCCAGCTCACCAAGGACAGGAGACTACACTGAAGCTTTCTTT. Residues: CASSPRTGDYTEAFF.

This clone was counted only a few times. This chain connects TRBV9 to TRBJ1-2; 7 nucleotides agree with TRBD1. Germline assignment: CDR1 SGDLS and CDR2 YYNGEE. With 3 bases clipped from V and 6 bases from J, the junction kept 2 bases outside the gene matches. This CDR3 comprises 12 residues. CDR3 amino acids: CASSGGGDGYTF. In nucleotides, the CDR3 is TGTGCCAGCAGCGGAGGGGGCGATGGCTACACCTTC.

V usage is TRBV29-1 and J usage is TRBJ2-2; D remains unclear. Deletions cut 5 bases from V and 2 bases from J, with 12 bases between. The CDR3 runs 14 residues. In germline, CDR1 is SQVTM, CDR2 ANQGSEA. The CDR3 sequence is CSVQEILNTGELFF. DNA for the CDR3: TGCAGCGTTCAGGAAATTCTAAACACCGGGGAGCTGTTTTTT.

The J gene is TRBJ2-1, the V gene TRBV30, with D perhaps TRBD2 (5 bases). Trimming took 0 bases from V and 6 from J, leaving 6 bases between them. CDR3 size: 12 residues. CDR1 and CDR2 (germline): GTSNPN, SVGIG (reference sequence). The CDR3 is CAWSVAGNEQFF. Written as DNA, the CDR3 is TGTGCCTGGAGTGTGGCGGGCAATGAGCAGTTCTTC.

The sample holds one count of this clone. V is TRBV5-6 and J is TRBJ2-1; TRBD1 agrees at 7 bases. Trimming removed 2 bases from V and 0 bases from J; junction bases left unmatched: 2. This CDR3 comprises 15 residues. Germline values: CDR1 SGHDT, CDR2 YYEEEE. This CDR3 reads CASSFDRVSYNEQFF. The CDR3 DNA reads TGTGCCAGCAGCTTCGACAGGGTCTCCTACAATGAGCAGTTCTTC. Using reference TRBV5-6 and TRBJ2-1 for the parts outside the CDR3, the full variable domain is DAGVTQSPTHLIKTRGQQVTLRCSPKSGHDTVSWYQQALGQGPQFIFQYYEEEERQRGNFPDRFSGHQFPNYSSELNVNALLLGDSALYLCASSFDRVSYNEQFFGPGTRLTVL.